The T cell receptor beta chain described here comes from a study of blood T cell repertoires in COVID-19. Turning to the study itself: Material from acute and convalescent COVID-19 was sourced from the United States, Italy and Spain. PBMCs, B-cell-depleted T cells, or T cells provided the cDNA or gDNA that made up the material.

Those enrolled, adults aged roughly 18 to 89 years, came from some 25 US areas. Each participant's cohort was designated according to participant-reported clinical history. The protocol was immunoSEQ multiplex PCR, while the TCRdb copy is restricted to in-frame clones and leaves out a portion. The sample lists a few hundred thousand clones; around nine tenths were seen once. V was clipped by 8 bases and J by 4 bases; unmatched bases: 4. This CDR3 has 13 amino acids. This TCR was recovered from a woman between 35 and 50 years old who had recovered from COVID-19. The genes are TRBV12-3 or TRBV12-4 and TRBJ2-7; 11 bases are a match to TRBD1. The sequenced material came from PBMCs or T cells enriched from blood (not recorded which). Written as DNA, the CDR3 is TGTGCCAGCGGGGGACAGGGGGGATACGAGCAGTACTTC. This sequence encodes CASGGQGGYEQYF.